Presented here are 27 T cell receptor beta chains from one specimen sequenced in a study of control samples from healthy donors and cancer patients. The data were produced by immunoSEQ multiplex PCR, yet TCRdb's version contains in-frame clones alone and is incomplete. Of tens of thousands of clones in the sample, 85% to 95% are singletons; the top ten hold roughly 0.8%. Material for sequencing was PBMCs. The origin of the receptors is a man in his thirties or forties with colorectal cancer.

For this clone: A read error may account for a junction end that differs from germline. Other nucleotide sequences from this sample produce the same CDR3. The genes are TRBV14 and TRBJ2-7; a possible D gene is TRBD2 (5 bases). The CDR3 sequence is 12 residues long. Germline V gives CDR1 SGHDN, CDR2 FVKESK. The CDR3 is CASGRGSYEQYF. CDR3 in DNA: TGCGCCAGCGGTCGGGGTTCCTACGAGCAGTACTTC.

The chain uses TRBV19 and TRBJ1-5; D perhaps matches TRBD1 (5 bases). CDR1 and CDR2 from the germline V gene are LNHDA and SQIVND (reference sequence). Deletions cut 8 bases from V and 5 bases from J, with 16 bases between. The CDR3 spans 14 residues. The CDR3 DNA is TGTGCCAGTGGCCTTCGGGGGTATTATCAGCCCCAGCATTTT. Translated, it gives CASGLRGYYQPQHF.

This sequence joins TRBV5-5 and TRBJ1-2, with TRBD1 matching over 7 bases. CDR3 length: 14 amino acids. Germline CDR1 SGHKS, CDR2 YYEKEE (reference sequence). V lost 0 bases to trimming and J lost 8 bases; unmatched junction nucleotides: 7. The CDR3 nucleotides are TGTGCCAGCAGCTTGGGACAGGGTGAGGGAGGCTACACCTTC. Its translation is CASSLGQGEGGYTF. The complete variable domain, with remaining parts taken from reference TRBV5-5 and TRBJ1-2, reads DAGVTQSPTHLIKTRGQQVTLRCSPISGHKSVSWYQQVLGQGPQFIFQYYEKEERGRGNFPDRFSARQFPNYSSELNVNALLLGDSALYLCASSLGQGEGGYTFGSGTRLTVV.

In this sample, this clone turned up a few times. This chain connects TRBV9 to TRBJ2-1; possible D gene TRBD2, 5 bases. V dropped 0 bases and J dropped 5 bases, with 9 bases sitting between them. The germline V gene encodes CDR1 SGDLS and CDR2 YYNGEE. This CDR3 comprises 14 residues. CDR3 sequence: CASSVVGGNNEQFF. CDR3 DNA sequence: TGTGCCAGCAGCGTAGTTGGAGGAAACAATGAGCAGTTCTTC.

This clone was recorded only once. This sequence joins TRBV18 and TRBJ1-6; D remains unclear. The germline CDR1 and CDR2 sequences are KGHSH and LQKENI. The CDR3 is 17 residues long. Trimming removed 3 bases at V and 0 bases at J, with 12 bases between. In DNA form, the CDR3 reads TGTGCCAGCTCACCCTACGCGATAGGCTCCTATAATTCACCCCTCCACTTT. Its protein is CASSPYAIGSYNSPLHF.

The chain is built from TRBV7-7 and TRBJ1-1, with D unresolved. Germline loops: CDR1 SSHAT, CDR2 FNYEAQ (reference sequence). V lost 1 base to trimming and J lost 0 bases, with 3 bases between them. The length of the CDR3 is 13 residues. This chain's CDR3 is CASSLEVNTEAFF. The CDR3, as DNA: TGTGCCAGCAGCTTAGAAGTGAACACTGAAGCTTTCTTT.

J is TRBJ2-2 and V is TRBV7-6; 7 nucleotides match TRBD2. Trimming at V came to 1 base and at J to 7 bases, leaving 3 bases not matched to a gene. Germline V CDR1 and CDR2: SGHVS, FNYEAQ. This CDR3 has 14 residues. The chain's CDR3 is CASSLGRTSGELFF. The CDR3 coding sequence is TGTGCCAGCAGCTTAGGGAGGACTAGCGGGGAGCTGTTTTTT.

This clone was seen a single time. The rearrangement uses TRBV18 and TRBJ1-1; the D gene is possibly TRBD1 (5 bases). This CDR3 region has 15 residues. The germline CDR1 and CDR2 sequences are KGHSH and LQKENI. V gave up 0 bases and J gave up 4 bases, with 12 bases separating them. DNA for the CDR3: TGTGCCAGCTCACCACCATGGGGGTTGAGCACTGAAGCTTTCTTT. This codes for CASSPPWGLSTEAFF.

The J gene is TRBJ2-1, the V gene TRBV27, with 13 positions matching TRBD2. V lost 6 bases, J lost 8 bases, and 10 bases stayed unmatched. In germline, CDR1 is MNHEY, CDR2 SMNVEV (reference sequence). The CDR3 sequence is 16 residues long. This chain's CDR3 is CASRTSGGAAGHEQFF. In DNA, the CDR3 is TGTGCCAGCAGAACTAGCGGGGGGGCCGCGGGCCATGAGCAGTTCTTC.

This chain connects TRBV2 to TRBJ2-3, with D possibly being TRBD1 (6 bases). Germline V CDR1 and CDR2: SNHLY, FYNNEI. The V end was cut by 3 bases, the J end by 1 base, with 14 bases between. The CDR3 runs 16 residues. The DNA for the CDR3 is TGTGCCAGCAGTGAGCGTCCAGGGGTCCGCACAGATACGCAGTATTTT. Protein product: CASSERPGVRTDTQYF.

The V gene is TRBV7-6, the J gene TRBJ2-5; D may correspond to TRBD1 or TRBD2 (5 bases each). CDR1 is SGHVS and CDR2 is FNYEAQ in the germline V gene. Trimming shortened V by 1 base and J by 5 bases, and 11 bases separated the two germline ends. The CDR3 loop spans 14 amino acids. The CDR3 sequence is CASSLGQPGETQYF. CDR3 DNA sequence: TGTGCCAGCAGCTTAGGACAGCCGGGGGAGACCCAGTACTTC.

The CDR3: CASSQGVGGAGSQPQHF. As DNA, the CDR3 is TGTGCCAGCAGCCAAGGAGTGGGGGGGGCAGGGAGTCAGCCCCAGCATTTT. The V call is TRBV4-2, the J call TRBJ1-5; maybe TRBD1 (6 bases). The CDR3 runs 17 residues. The V end was cut by 1 base, the J end by 6 bases, with 19 bases between. In germline, CDR1 is LGHNA, CDR2 YNFKEQ.

The chain combines TRBV28 with TRBJ2-1; TRBD1 matches at 11 bases. The germline CDR1 and CDR2 sequences are MDHEN and SYDVKM. J lost 3 bases, V lost 6 bases, and 7 bases had no gene match. The CDR3 contains 16 residues. The CDR3 here is CASSTSGTGGYNEQFF. CDR3 bases: TGTGCCAGCAGCACCTCCGGGACAGGGGGCTACAATGAGCAGTTCTTC.

The V and J genes are TRBV12-3 or TRBV12-4 and TRBJ2-7, with D tentatively TRBD2 (5 bases). This CDR3 is 13 amino acids long. V was pared by 3 bases and J by 3 bases, with 9 bases between. The CDR3 here is CASSLSGDYEQYF. The CDR3 coding sequence is TGTGCCAGCAGTTTGTCCGGGGACTACGAGCAGTACTTC.

This chain joins TRBV19 and TRBJ2-6, with D unresolved. Trimming removed 3 bases from V and 4 bases from J, with 10 bases in between. This CDR3 is built from 15 residues. CDR1 is LNHDA, CDR2 SQIVND, per germline (reference sequence). The CDR3 reads CASSMIRSGANVLTF. CDR3 in DNA: TGTGCCAGTAGTATGATTCGGTCCGGGGCCAACGTCCTGACTTTC. Filled out from reference TRBV19 and TRBJ2-6, the complete variable domain reads DGGITQSPKYLFRKEGQNVTLSCEQNLNHDAMYWYRQDPGQGLRLIYYSQIVNDFQKGDIAEGYSVSREKKESFPLTVTSAQKNPTAFYLCASSMIRSGANVLTFGAGSRLTVL.

The rearrangement joins TRBV7-8 to TRBJ2-3; D not certain. Germline CDR1 reads SGHVS; CDR2 reads FQNEAQ. This CDR3 spans 12 amino acids. Trimming left V 5 bases short and J 4 bases short, with 7 bases between. CDR3 in amino acids: CASSLNPDTQYF. The CDR3 DNA sequence: TGTGCCAGCAGCCTAAACCCAGATACGCAGTATTTT.

About this clone: An end of the junction differs from the germline gene, which may be a read error. The chain couples TRBV6-1 to TRBJ2-7; 7 nucleotides agree with TRBD1. The CDR3 totals 13 residues. Germline V lookup: CDR1 MNHNS, CDR2 SASEGT. The CDR3 DNA reads as TGTGCCAGCAGTGAACAGGGCCACAGCTCAGGGGGCTTC. Protein sequence: CASSEQGHSSGGF.

The chain couples TRBV15 to TRBJ2-1; 10 bases are shared with TRBD2. With 0 bases clipped from V and 5 bases from J, the junction kept 10 bases outside the gene matches. The CDR3 is 18 residues long. The germline gives CDR1 LNHNV, CDR2 YYDKDF (reference sequence). In DNA form, the CDR3 reads TGTGCCACCAGCAGAGATCTCTCTAAGCGGGGGGGTAACAATGAGCAGTTCTTC. Translation: CATSRDLSKRGGNNEQFF.

The rearrangement links TRBV7-2 to TRBJ2-4; perhaps TRBD2 as D (5 bases). This CDR3 has 17 residues. The V gene lost 5 bases and the J gene lost 0 bases, with 17 bases spanning the gap. The germline CDR1 and CDR2 sequences are SGHTA and FQGNSA. CDR3 DNA: TGTGCCAGCAGCCCGTGGACTTCGCGGGCAGCCAAAAACATTCAGTACTTC. Protein sequence: CASSPWTSRAAKNIQYF.

V usage is TRBV5-1 and J usage is TRBJ2-3; D may be TRBD2 (6 bases). Trimming removed 1 base at V and 3 bases at J, with 18 bases between. The germline V gene encodes CDR1 SGHRS and CDR2 YFSETQ. The CDR3 runs 17 residues. CDR3 region: CASSLQVGGRQTDTQYF. Written as DNA, the CDR3 is TGCGCCAGCAGCTTGCAGGTAGGAGGGCGGCAAACAGATACGCAGTATTTT.

The chain carries TRBV21-1 and TRBJ2-3; no check of the table's D call, TRBD1, against the DNA was made. TRBV21-1 is reported as a pseudogene. The CDR3 consists of 15 residues. CDR3 in amino acids: CASSRTTGGRYTQYF. The CDR3 DNA sequence: TGTGCCAGCAGCCGGACGACAGGGGGGCGATATACGCAGTATTTT.

There are a few counts of this clone. V is TRBV6-2 or TRBV6-3 and J is TRBJ1-5, with D possibly matching TRBD1 (5 bases). This CDR3 spans 14 amino acids. Germline CDR1 and CDR2: MNHEY and SVGEGT. Trimming left V 0 bases short and J 4 bases short, with 7 bases between. The CDR3 protein is CASSYSAGNQPQHF. CDR3 DNA sequence: TGTGCCAGCAGTTACTCCGCAGGGAATCAGCCCCAGCATTTT.

V usage is TRBV6-1 and J usage is TRBJ2-2; 8 bases are a match to TRBD2. The CDR3 runs to 16 residues. From germline, CDR1 is MNHNS and CDR2 SASEGT. The V segment lost 1 base and the J segment 5 bases; nucleotides outside the gene matches: 6. The DNA for the CDR3 is TGTGCCAGCAGTGAAGGGACGGGGGGGCCGACCGGGGAGCTGTTTTTT. The encoded protein is CASSEGTGGPTGELFF.

This chain connects TRBV7-8 to TRBJ1-6, with 8 positions matching TRBD1. With V trimmed by 5 bases and J by 7 bases, 10 bases remained unmatched. The CDR3 is made up of 16 amino acids. CDR1 is SGHVS, CDR2 FQNEAQ, per germline. CDR3 in amino acids: CASSPRTGLRNSPLHF. The DNA of the CDR3 is TGTGCCAGCAGCCCGCGGACAGGGCTTAGGAATTCACCCCTCCACTTT.

The chain is built from TRBV7-9 and TRBJ2-7, with D unresolved. Germline lookup yields CDR1 SEHNR and CDR2 FQNEAQ (reference sequence). The CDR3 runs 13 residues. Trimming pared 3 bases from V and 6 bases from J, leaving 12 bases between. The CDR3: CASSLETLGEQYF. CDR3 coding DNA: TGTGCCAGCAGCTTGGAAACCCTGGGCGAGCAGTACTTC.

The genes are TRBV4-2 and TRBJ1-5; D might be TRBD1 (5 bases). Trimming removed 1 base at V and 2 bases at J, with 12 bases between. The germline gives CDR1 LGHNA, CDR2 YNFKEQ. The CDR3 extends over 16 amino acids. The CDR3 here is CASSQGGGLGNQPQHF. DNA of the CDR3: TGTGCCAGCAGCCAAGGGGGGGGGTTGGGCAATCAGCCCCAGCATTTT.

The chain combines TRBV29-1 with TRBJ1-1; D is undetermined. Germline CDR1 reads SQVTM; CDR2 reads ANQGSEA. This CDR3 is 12 amino acids long. V was clipped by 3 bases and J by 1 base, with 6 bases between them. The CDR3 loop reads CSVDRRNTEAFF. CDR3 DNA: TGCAGCGTTGATCGGCGGAACACTGAAGCTTTCTTT.